This note documents a single T cell receptor (beta chain) sequence. The antigen remains unidentified. Libraries were prepared by immunoSEQ multiplex PCR; TCRdb keeps only in-frame clonotypes and omits some of them. The sample records more than 65,000 clones, 92% being singletons. In germline, CDR1 is SNHLY, CDR2 FYNNEI. The CDR3 has 16 residues. The junction had 5 bases not matched to a gene; V was cut back by 5 bases and J by 1 base. These data are taken from a study of graft-versus-host responses after intestinal transplantation. The J gene is TRBJ2-1, the V gene TRBV2, with TRBD2 matching over 10 bases. The receptor was isolated from a human donor who was the organ donor for an intestinal transplant. Sample: unstimulated CD8+ T cells sorted from spleen or lymph node cells, taken before transplant. CDR3 bases: TGTGCCAGCAGTATCGCTAGCGGGGGATCCTACAATGAGCAGTTCTTC. The encoded protein is CASSIASGGSYNEQFF.